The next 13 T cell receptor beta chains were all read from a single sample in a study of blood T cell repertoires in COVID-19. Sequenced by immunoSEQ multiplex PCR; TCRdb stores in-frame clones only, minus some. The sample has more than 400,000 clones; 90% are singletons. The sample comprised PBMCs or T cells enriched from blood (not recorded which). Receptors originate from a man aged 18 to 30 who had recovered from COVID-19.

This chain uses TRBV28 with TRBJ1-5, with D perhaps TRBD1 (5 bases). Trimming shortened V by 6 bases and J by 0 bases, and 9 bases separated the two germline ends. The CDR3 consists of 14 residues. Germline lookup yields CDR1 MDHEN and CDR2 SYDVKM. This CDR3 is CASRGLGSNQPQHF. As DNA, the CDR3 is TGTGCCAGCAGGGGGCTTGGTAGCAATCAGCCCCAGCATTTT.

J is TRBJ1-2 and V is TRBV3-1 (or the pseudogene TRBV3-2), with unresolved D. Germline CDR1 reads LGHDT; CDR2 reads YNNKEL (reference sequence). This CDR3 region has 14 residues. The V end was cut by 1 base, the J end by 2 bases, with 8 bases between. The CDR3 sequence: CASSQVRGNYGYTF. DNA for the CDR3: TGTGCCAGCAGCCAAGTCAGAGGGAACTATGGCTACACCTTC.

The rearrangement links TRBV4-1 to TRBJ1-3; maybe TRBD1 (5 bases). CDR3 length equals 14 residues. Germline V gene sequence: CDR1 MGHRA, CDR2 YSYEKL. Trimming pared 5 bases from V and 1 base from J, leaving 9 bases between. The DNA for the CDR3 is TGCGCCAGCAGCGGACAACAGTCTGGAAACACCATATATTTT. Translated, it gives CASSGQQSGNTIYF.

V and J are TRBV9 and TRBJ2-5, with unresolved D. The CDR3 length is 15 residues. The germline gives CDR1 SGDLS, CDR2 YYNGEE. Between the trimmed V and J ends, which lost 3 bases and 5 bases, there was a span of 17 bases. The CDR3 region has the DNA TGTGCCAGCAGCGGGCACACCCCTAACGGGGAGACCCAGTACTTC. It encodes CASSGHTPNGETQYF.

The CDR3: CASSSRKNTEAFF. CDR3 nucleotides: TGTGCCAGCAGCTCCAGAAAGAACACTGAAGCTTTCTTT. This chain joins TRBV7-6 and TRBJ1-1, with D unresolved. Trimming cost V 4 bases and J 1 base, with 7 bases left between them. From germline, CDR1 is SGHVS and CDR2 FNYEAQ. CDR3 length: 13 amino acids. The full variable domain, its missing parts supplied by reference TRBV7-6 and TRBJ1-1, is GAGVSQSPRYKVTKRGQDVALRCDPISGHVSLYWYRQALGQGPEFLTYFNYEAQQDKSGLPNDRFSAERPEGSISTLTIQRTEQRDSAMYRCASSSRKNTEAFFGQGTRLTVV.

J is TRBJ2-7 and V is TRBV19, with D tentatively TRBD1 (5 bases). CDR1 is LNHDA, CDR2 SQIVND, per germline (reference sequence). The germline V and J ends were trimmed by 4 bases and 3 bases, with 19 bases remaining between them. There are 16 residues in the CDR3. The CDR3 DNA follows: TGTGCCAGTAGTAGGTTTAGGGGCGCTTTCTTCTACGAGCAGTACTTC. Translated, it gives CASSRFRGAFFYEQYF.

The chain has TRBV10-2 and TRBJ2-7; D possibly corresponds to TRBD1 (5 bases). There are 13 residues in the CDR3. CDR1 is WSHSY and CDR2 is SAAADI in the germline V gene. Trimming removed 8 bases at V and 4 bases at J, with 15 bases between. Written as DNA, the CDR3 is TGCGCCAGCGGCCCAGGGCCCTTTTACGAGCAGTACTTC. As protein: CASGPGPFYEQYF.

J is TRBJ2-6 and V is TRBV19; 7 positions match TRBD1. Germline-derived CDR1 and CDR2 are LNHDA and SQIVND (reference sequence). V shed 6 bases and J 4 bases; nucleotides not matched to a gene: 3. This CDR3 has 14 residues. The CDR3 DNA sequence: TGTGCCAGTAGAGACAGGGCCGGGGCCAACGTCCTGACTTTC. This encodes CASRDRAGANVLTF. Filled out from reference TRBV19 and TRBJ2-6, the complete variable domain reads DGGITQSPKYLFRKEGQNVTLSCEQNLNHDAMYWYRQDPGQGLRLIYYSQIVNDFQKGDIAEGYSVSREKKESFPLTVTSAQKNPTAFYLCASRDRAGANVLTFGAGSRLTVL.

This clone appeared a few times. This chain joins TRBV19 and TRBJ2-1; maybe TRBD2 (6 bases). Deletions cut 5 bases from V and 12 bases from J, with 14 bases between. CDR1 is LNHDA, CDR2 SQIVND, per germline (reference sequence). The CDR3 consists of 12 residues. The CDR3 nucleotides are TGTGCCAGTAGTCACGACACCGGGGGGCAGTTCTTC. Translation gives CASSHDTGGQFF.

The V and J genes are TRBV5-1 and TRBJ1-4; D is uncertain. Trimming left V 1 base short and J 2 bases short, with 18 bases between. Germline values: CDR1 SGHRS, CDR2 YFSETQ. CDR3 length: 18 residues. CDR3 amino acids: CASSLRLSGSFTNEKLFF. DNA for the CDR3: TGCGCCAGCAGCTTGAGGCTCTCAGGATCCTTCACTAATGAAAAACTGTTTTTT. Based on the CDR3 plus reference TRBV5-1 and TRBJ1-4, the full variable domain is KAGVTQTPRYLIKTRGQQVTLSCSPISGHRSVSWYQQTPGQGLQFLFEYFSETQRNKGNFPGRFSGRQFSNSRSEMNVSTLELGDSALYLCASSLRLSGSFTNEKLFFGSGTQLSVL.

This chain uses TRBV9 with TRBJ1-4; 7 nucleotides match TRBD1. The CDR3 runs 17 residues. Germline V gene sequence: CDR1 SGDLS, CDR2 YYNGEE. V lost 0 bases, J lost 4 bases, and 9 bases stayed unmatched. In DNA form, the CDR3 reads TGTGCCAGCAGCGTAGGTGTAGGGGGCGCTTATAATGAAAAACTGTTTTTT. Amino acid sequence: CASSVGVGGAYNEKLFF.

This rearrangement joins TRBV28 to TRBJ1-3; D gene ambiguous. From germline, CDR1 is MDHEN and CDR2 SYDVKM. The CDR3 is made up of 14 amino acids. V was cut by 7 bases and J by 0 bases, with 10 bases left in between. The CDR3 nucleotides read TGTGCCAGCATTAGCACAACCTCTGGAAACACCATATATTTT. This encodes CASISTTSGNTIYF.

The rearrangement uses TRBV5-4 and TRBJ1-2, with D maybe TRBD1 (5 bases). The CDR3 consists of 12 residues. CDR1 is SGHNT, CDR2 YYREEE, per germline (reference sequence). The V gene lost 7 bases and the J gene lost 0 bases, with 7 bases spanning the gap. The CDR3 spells CASDSTNYGYTF. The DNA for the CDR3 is TGTGCCAGCGACAGTACTAACTATGGCTACACCTTC.